A single sample gave rise to the 17 T cell receptor beta chains below, sequenced in a study of cytotoxic CD8 clonotypes in ibrutinib-treated CLL. Sequencing was performed with immunoSEQ multiplex PCR; in TCRdb, only in-frame clones are kept and a portion is missing. The data show roughly 150,000 clones, roughly 80% seen once. Sequenced material: PBMCs, taken after 24 months of ibrutinib treatment. The receptors here all came from a human donor with chronic lymphocytic leukemia.

The chain recombines TRBV19 with TRBJ2-5, with 10 bases that match TRBD2. V gave up 6 bases and J gave up 4 bases; unmatched junction bases: 11. The CDR3 loop spans 16 amino acids. Germline CDR1 is LNHDA and CDR2 is SQIVND (reference sequence). The CDR3 nucleotides are TGTGCCAGTAGCGTTAGAGCGGGAGGGAGGGGAGAGACCCAGTACTTC. Translation gives CASSVRAGGRGETQYF.

The chain uses TRBV11-2 and TRBJ2-7; TRBD2 agrees at 7 bases. This CDR3 contains 15 residues. Looked up from germline, CDR1 is SGHAT and CDR2 is FQNNGV. Losses at the gene ends were 2 bases for V and 1 base for J; bases not matched to a gene: 5. The CDR3 reads CASSLHVGGSYEQYF. Here the CDR3 DNA reads TGTGCCAGCAGCTTACATGTGGGGGGGTCCTACGAGCAGTACTTC.

The chain links TRBV5-1 to TRBJ1-5, with D hard to call. The CDR3 is made up of 14 amino acids. Germline V gene lookup returns CDR1 SGHRS and CDR2 YFSETQ. Trimming stripped 0 bases from V and 0 bases from J, with 4 bases between. CDR3 nucleotides: TGCGCCAGCAGCTTGGGTCATAGCAATCAGCCCCAGCATTTT. It specifies CASSLGHSNQPQHF.

The chain couples TRBV19 to TRBJ2-3; D might be TRBD1 (5 bases). This CDR3 has 14 residues. Germline loops: CDR1 LNHDA, CDR2 SQIVND (reference sequence). V gave up 7 bases and J gave up 6 bases, with 17 bases separating them. The CDR3, as DNA: TGTGCCAGTACCTCCCTGGGGCAGGGTGATACGCAGTATTTT. It translates to CASTSLGQGDTQYF.

A few counts support this clone. The CDR3 protein is CASSPDRRYNSPLHF. CDR3 sequence (DNA): TGTGCCAGCAGCCCGGACAGGAGATATAATTCACCCCTCCACTTT. The V gene is TRBV6-5, the J gene TRBJ1-6; 7 bases are a match to TRBD1. The germline V gene encodes CDR1 MNHEY and CDR2 SVGAGI. The CDR3 is made up of 15 amino acids. V gave up 6 bases and J gave up 4 bases; unmatched junction bases: 6.

V usage is TRBV28 and J usage is TRBJ2-7; 9 nucleotides agree with TRBD2. The ends lost 5 bases at V and 6 bases at J; junction bases unmatched: 5. The CDR3 has 13 amino acids. Germline V gene sequence: CDR1 MDHEN, CDR2 SYDVKM. The CDR3 protein is CASSPGLAREQYF. Here the CDR3 DNA reads TGTGCCAGCAGTCCGGGACTAGCACGCGAGCAGTACTTC.

J is TRBJ1-2 and V is TRBV6-4, with 7 bases lining up with TRBD1. The germline V gene encodes CDR1 MRHNA and CDR2 SNTAGT. The CDR3 is 15 residues long. Losses at the gene ends were 2 bases for V and 6 bases for J; bases not matched to a gene: 9. The CDR3 region has the DNA TGTGCCAGCAGTGACGATCCTTCCGACAGGGATGGCTACACCTTC. Amino acid sequence: CASSDDPSDRDGYTF.

The chain joins TRBV9 to TRBJ2-2; TRBD2 aligns across 9 bases. The junction had 8 bases not matched to a gene; V was cut back by 6 bases and J by 2 bases. This CDR3 region has 16 residues. Per germline, CDR1 SGDLS and CDR2 YYNGEE. CDR3 nucleotide sequence: TGTGCCAGCACCCAAAGCCTAGCGGGAAACACCGGGGAGCTGTTTTTT. Protein product: CASTQSLAGNTGELFF.

The chain uses TRBV18 and TRBJ2-7; D remains unclear. The CDR3 extends over 16 amino acids. Germline V gives CDR1 KGHSH, CDR2 LQKENI. Between the trimmed V and J ends, which lost 2 bases and 7 bases, there was a span of 21 bases. This CDR3 reads CASSPLIASGGEEQYF. As DNA, the CDR3 is TGTGCCAGCTCACCATTGATAGCTTCCGGCGGAGAAGAGCAGTACTTC.

The chain recombines TRBV11-1 with TRBJ1-3; D might be TRBD1 (6 bases). There are 13 residues in the CDR3. The ends were cut back, 5 bases at V and 4 bases at J, with 9 bases in the middle. Germline CDR1 reads SGHAT; CDR2 reads FQDESV (reference sequence). The DNA of the CDR3 is TGTGCCAGCAGCACCGGACAGGGAAACACCATATATTTT. Protein sequence: CASSTGQGNTIYF.

This clone was counted a few times. This chain joins TRBV30 and TRBJ1-6; D gene unclear. With 3 bases removed from V and 9 bases from J, the gap between germline ends came to 6 bases. Germline CDR1 and CDR2: GTSNPN and SVGIG (reference sequence). This CDR3 contains 11 residues. The CDR3 loop reads CAWRMGSPLHF. CDR3 coding DNA: TGTGCCTGGAGGATGGGTTCACCCCTCCACTTT.

The CDR3 coding sequence is TGTGCCAGCAGCCACTCAGGGGGCCGCAATCAGCCCCAGCATTTT. Translating gives CASSHSGGRNQPQHF. The chain uses TRBV4-2 and TRBJ1-5, with TRBD1 matching over 8 bases. With V trimmed by 3 bases and J by 2 bases, 3 bases remained unmatched. CDR1 LGHNA and CDR2 YNFKEQ come from the germline V gene. The CDR3 is 15 amino acids.

V usage is TRBV5-8 and J usage is TRBJ2-5; tentative D call: TRBD1 (5 bases). Germline V gene lookup returns CDR1 SGHTS and CDR2 YDEGEE. The CDR3 is 14 residues long. V lost 0 bases to trimming and J lost 0 bases, with 6 bases between them. The CDR3 is CASSLGRDQETQYF. The DNA of the CDR3 is TGTGCCAGCAGCTTGGGCAGGGACCAAGAGACCCAGTACTTC.

The chain carries TRBV5-1 and TRBJ2-7, with a tentative D call TRBD2 (5 bases). CDR3 length equals 15 residues. With 0 bases removed from V and 4 bases from J, the gap between germline ends came to 14 bases. Germline V gene sequence: CDR1 SGHRS, CDR2 YFSETQ. The chain's CDR3 is CASSLGGSVAYEQYF. CDR3 coding DNA: TGCGCCAGCAGCTTGGGTGGTAGCGTGGCGTACGAGCAGTACTTC.

The chain couples TRBV5-1 to TRBJ1-4; maybe TRBD1 (6 bases). This CDR3 is 15 amino acids long. CDR1 is SGHRS, CDR2 YFSETQ, per germline. V was pared by 6 bases and J by 4 bases, with 16 bases between. The CDR3 loop is CASTEGGQLNEKLFF. The CDR3 DNA reads TGCGCCAGCACCGAGGGAGGACAGCTTAATGAAAAACTGTTTTTT.

The chain couples TRBV6-6 to TRBJ2-2, with 9 bases aligning to TRBD1. The germline gives CDR1 MNHNY, CDR2 SVGAGI (reference sequence). CDR3 length: 16 residues. J was trimmed by 4 bases and V by 4 bases; bases with no gene match: 7. The CDR3 DNA follows: TGTGCCAGCAGTTCCCGGGACAGGGACGGCACCGGGGAGCTGTTTTTT. This gives the protein CASSSRDRDGTGELFF.

A word on this clone: This specimen includes other DNA sequences encoding the same CDR3. The V and J genes are TRBV5-1 and TRBJ1-1; D is ambiguous. Germline CDR1 is SGHRS and CDR2 is YFSETQ. Trimming shortened V by 0 bases and J by 2 bases, and 8 bases separated the two germline ends. The CDR3 runs to 14 residues. The CDR3 loop is CASSLANTNTEAFF. The CDR3, as DNA: TGCGCCAGCAGCTTGGCCAATACCAACACTGAAGCTTTCTTT.